These 26 T cell receptor beta chains share one sample of origin, sequenced in a study of blood T cell repertoires in COVID-19. TCRdb keeps only in-frame clones here, not all; method: immunoSEQ multiplex PCR. This sample has 200,000 to 300,000 clones, with around four fifths found just once. Sample: peripheral blood. The receptors here all came from a woman in her fifties or sixties with active or convalescent COVID-19.

The CDR3 nucleotides read TGTGCCAGCAGTAAGGGACAGGCTCGTGGAAACACCATATATTTT. Translation gives CASSKGQARGNTIYF. The chain is built from TRBV6-5 and TRBJ1-3; 8 nucleotides line up with TRBD1. With 5 bases clipped from V and 3 bases from J, the junction kept 6 bases outside the gene matches. Per germline, CDR1 MNHEY and CDR2 SVGAGI. CDR3 length equals 15 residues.

Only a few counts were recorded for this clone. The V gene is TRBV2, the J gene TRBJ1-5; unclear D gene. This CDR3 is 15 amino acids long. Germline assignment: CDR1 SNHLY and CDR2 FYNNEI. Trimming removed 6 bases from V and 3 bases from J, with 15 bases in between. Here the CDR3 reads CASSSLQRSNQPQHF. CDR3 bases: TGTGCCAGCAGCTCCTTACAGAGATCCAATCAGCCCCAGCATTTT.

The V and J genes are TRBV10-1 and TRBJ2-2, with TRBD2 matching over 9 bases. This CDR3 is built from 16 residues. Trimming took 5 bases from V and 5 from J; bases not matched to a gene: 9. Germline loops: CDR1 WNHNN, CDR2 SYGVQD (reference sequence). CDR3 sequence: CASSPYSGSNTGELFF. DNA for the CDR3: TGCGCCAGCAGTCCCTATAGCGGGAGTAATACCGGGGAGCTGTTTTTT.

V is TRBV9 and J is TRBJ1-4; the D gene is possibly TRBD1 (5 bases). Germline CDR1 reads SGDLS; CDR2 reads YYNGEE. V lost 3 bases and J 3 bases, leaving 18 bases between the germline ends. The CDR3 has 17 amino acids. The DNA of the CDR3 is TGTGCCAGCAGCGGGGAAGGGAGGGGAACTTCTAATGAAAAACTGTTTTTT. Translation: CASSGEGRGTSNEKLFF.

The V gene is TRBV11-2, the J gene TRBJ2-6, with D perhaps TRBD2 (6 bases). Per germline, CDR1 SGHAT and CDR2 FQNNGV. V lost 4 bases and J lost 4, with 17 bases in between. This CDR3 is 17 amino acids long. The CDR3 reads CASSSRGVGPGANVLTF. CDR3 DNA: TGTGCCAGCAGCTCGCGGGGCGTTGGGCCCGGGGCCAACGTCCTGACTTTC.

This chain joins TRBV24-1 and TRBJ2-3; D might be TRBD2 (6 bases). CDR1 is KGHDR and CDR2 is SFDVKD in the germline V gene. The V gene lost 4 bases and the J gene lost 6 bases, with 16 bases spanning the gap. The CDR3 consists of 15 residues. As DNA, the CDR3 is TGTGCCACCAGTGACATCTACGGGGGTACGGATACGCAGTATTTT. It is translated as CATSDIYGGTDTQYF.

The chain uses TRBV5-1 and TRBJ2-2, with D maybe TRBD1 (6 bases). The germline V gene encodes CDR1 SGHRS and CDR2 YFSETQ. The CDR3 is 14 amino acids. The germline V and J ends were trimmed by 4 bases and 4 bases, with 11 bases remaining between them. The CDR3 here is CASSQTGSTGELFF. CDR3 sequence (DNA): TGCGCCAGCAGCCAAACAGGGAGCACCGGGGAGCTGTTTTTT.

This clone was counted a few times. This chain links TRBV29-1 with TRBJ1-2, with 7 bases matching TRBD1. CDR1 SQVTM and CDR2 ANQGSEA come from the germline V gene. The CDR3 covers 12 residues. V was pared by 7 bases and J by 0 bases, with 2 bases of the junction left unmatched. The chain's CDR3 is CSGQGTNYGYTF. DNA for the CDR3: TGCAGCGGACAGGGCACTAACTATGGCTACACCTTC.

The rearrangement uses TRBV6-5 and TRBJ1-2; D gene uncertain. Germline loops: CDR1 MNHEY, CDR2 SVGAGI. Trimming left V 2 bases short and J 4 bases short, with 5 bases between. CDR3 length: 12 amino acids. CDR3 sequence (DNA): TGTGCCAGCAGTTACGGGCCCTATGGCTACACCTTC. Protein: CASSYGPYGYTF.

The rearrangement joins TRBV7-8 to TRBJ1-1; the match to TRBD1 covers 12 bases. Losses at the gene ends were 4 bases for V and 7 bases for J; bases not matched to a gene: 7. Germline V gene data show CDR1 as SGHVS and CDR2 as FQNEAQ. The CDR3 covers 15 residues. The CDR3 here is CASSSRDRGLGEAFF. Here the CDR3 DNA reads TGTGCCAGCAGCTCACGGGACAGGGGGCTTGGTGAAGCTTTCTTT.

The V gene is TRBV11-3, the J gene TRBJ1-1, with D hard to call. The CDR3 is made up of 11 amino acids. V was pared by 5 bases and J by 3 bases, with 4 bases between. Germline assignment: CDR1 SGHNT and CDR2 YENEEA. The CDR3 sequence is CASSPDTEAFF. Here the CDR3 DNA reads TGTGCCAGCAGCCCAGACACTGAAGCTTTCTTT. Full variable domain (rest looked up from reference TRBV11-3 and TRBJ1-1): EAGVVQSPRYKIIEKKQPVAFWCNPISGHNTLYWYLQNLGQGPELLIRYENEEAVDDSQLPKDRFSAERLKGVDSTLKIQPAELGDSAVYLCASSPDTEAFFGQGTRLTVV.

This clone was picked up a small number of times. This chain uses TRBV19 with TRBJ2-5; TRBD2 aligns across 9 bases. CDR1 is LNHDA and CDR2 is SQIVND in the germline V gene (reference sequence). The trim removed 4 bases at V and 2 bases at J, leaving 8 bases unmatched. The CDR3 has 16 amino acids. The CDR3 bases are TGTGCCAGTAGTAGCGGGAGGGCCGGAGGACAAGAGACCCAGTACTTC. This sequence encodes CASSSGRAGGQETQYF.

This chain uses TRBV9 with TRBJ1-1; 11 positions agree with TRBD1. Germline V gives CDR1 SGDLS, CDR2 YYNGEE. This CDR3 spans 16 amino acids. J gave up 1 base and V 0 bases, and 2 bases lay outside the gene matches. This CDR3 is CASSVEGTGGNTEAFF. In DNA, the CDR3 is TGTGCCAGCAGCGTAGAGGGGACAGGGGGGAACACTGAAGCTTTCTTT. The variable domain in full, completed from reference TRBV9 and TRBJ1-1, reads DSGVTQTPKHLITATGQRVTLRCSPRSGDLSVYWYQQSLDQGLQFLIQYYNGEERAKGNILERFSAQQFPDLHSELNLSSLELGDSALYFCASSVEGTGGNTEAFFGQGTRLTVV.

The chain is built from TRBV5-1 and TRBJ2-5, with 9 bases identical to TRBD2. Germline lookup yields CDR1 SGHRS and CDR2 YFSETQ. The CDR3 totals 16 residues. V gave up 6 bases and J gave up 4 bases; unmatched junction bases: 13. CDR3 protein: CASMFGLALSGETQYF. CDR3 in DNA: TGCGCCAGCATGTTTGGACTAGCGCTCTCCGGAGAGACCCAGTACTTC. Full variable domain (remainder filled in from reference TRBV5-1 and TRBJ2-5): KAGVTQTPRYLIKTRGQQVTLSCSPISGHRSVSWYQQTPGQGLQFLFEYFSETQRNKGNFPGRFSGRQFSNSRSEMNVSTLELGDSALYLCASMFGLALSGETQYFGPGTRLLVL.

CDR3 in amino acids: CASRTGTGETGELFF. Written as DNA, the CDR3 is TGTGCCAGCAGAACCGGGACAGGGGAGACCGGGGAGCTGTTTTTT. This chain joins TRBV6-5 and TRBJ2-2, with 10 nucleotides matching TRBD1. Unmatched junction bases numbered 6, after V lost 6 bases and J lost 5 bases. The CDR3 covers 15 residues. Germline CDR1 MNHEY, CDR2 SVGAGI.

CDR3 nucleotide sequence: TGTGCCAGCAGCCACGGGACGAACACCGGGGAGCTGTTTTTT. Its protein is CASSHGTNTGELFF. The V call is TRBV3-1 (or the pseudogene TRBV3-2), the J call TRBJ2-2, with D perhaps matching TRBD2 (5 bases). The CDR3 loop spans 14 amino acids. Germline V gene data show CDR1 as LGHDT and CDR2 as YNNKEL (reference sequence). The V end lost 3 bases, the J end lost 0 bases, and 5 bases lay between the germline ends.

The V gene is TRBV29-1, the J gene TRBJ1-2, with D uncertain. Germline V gene sequence: CDR1 SQVTM, CDR2 ANQGSEA. The germline V and J ends were trimmed by 1 base and 6 bases, with 6 bases remaining between them. This CDR3 comprises 11 residues. In DNA, the CDR3 is TGCAGCGTTGAAGGGTCAGATGGCTACACCTTC. It yields the protein CSVEGSDGYTF.

This chain links TRBV6-5 with TRBJ2-2; D gene uncertain. The CDR3 has 14 residues. The V gene lost 2 bases and the J gene lost 1 base, with 5 bases spanning the gap. Germline CDR1 and CDR2: MNHEY and SVGAGI. For the CDR3, the DNA is TGTGCCAGCAGTTACGAGCGGAACACCGGGGAGCTGTTTTTT. It translates to CASSYERNTGELFF.

The V gene is TRBV10-2, the J gene TRBJ2-3, with 9 positions matching TRBD2. The V segment lost 8 bases and the J segment 4 bases; nucleotides outside the gene matches: 4. The germline V gene has CDR1 WSHSY and CDR2 SAAADI. This CDR3 is 13 amino acids long. The CDR3 loop reads CASRGRGPDTQYF. CDR3 DNA: TGCGCCAGCCGCGGGAGGGGGCCAGATACGCAGTATTTT.

The genes are TRBV7-2 and TRBJ1-1, with 7 bases matching TRBD1. J was trimmed by 7 bases and V by 1 base; bases with no gene match: 18. The length of the CDR3 is 18 residues. CDR1 is SGHTA, CDR2 FQGNSA, per germline. CDR3 DNA sequence: TGTGCCAGCAGCTTAGTTGTTTTGTCGGGACAGAGGTTGGATGAAGCTTTCTTT. Its protein is CASSLVVLSGQRLDEAFF.

This chain joins TRBV15 and TRBJ2-1; unclear D gene. Germline CDR1 reads LNHNV; CDR2 reads YYDKDF (reference sequence). This CDR3 is built from 15 residues. Trimming shortened V by 0 bases and J by 5 bases, and 11 bases separated the two germline ends. CDR3 sequence reads: CATSRDQTPHNEQFF. The CDR3 DNA sequence: TGTGCCACCAGCAGAGACCAGACTCCCCACAATGAGCAGTTCTTC.

The chain employs TRBV5-1 and TRBJ1-6; TRBD1 aligns across 8 bases. The junction had 8 bases not matched to a gene; V was cut back by 4 bases and J by 8 bases. CDR1 is SGHRS, CDR2 YFSETQ, per germline. The CDR3 covers 15 residues. The CDR3 DNA reads as TGCGCCAGCAGCAGTAGGACAGGGATGGATTCACCCCTCCACTTT. Translated: CASSSRTGMDSPLHF.

The chain couples TRBV18 to TRBJ2-1, with D possibly matching TRBD2 (6 bases). CDR1 and CDR2 (germline): KGHSH, LQKENI. Trimming shortened V by 2 bases and J by 8 bases, and 13 bases separated the two germline ends. This CDR3 spans 14 amino acids. The CDR3 DNA sequence: TGTGCCAGCTCACCAAGGCTAGCGTGGGATGAGCAGTTCTTC. It is translated as CASSPRLAWDEQFF.

The genes are TRBV7-8 and TRBJ2-5; maybe TRBD2 (6 bases). Germline CDR1 and CDR2: SGHVS and FQNEAQ. Trimming shortened V by 2 bases and J by 2 bases, and 12 bases separated the two germline ends. The CDR3 sequence is 15 residues long. In DNA, the CDR3 is TGTGCCAGCAGCTTACCGGGGACTTTACAAGAGACCCAGTACTTC. As protein: CASSLPGTLQETQYF.

The gene calls are TRBV5-6 and TRBJ1-1; D gene unclear. Trimming removed 0 bases from V and 5 bases from J, with 5 bases in between. There are 12 residues in the CDR3. CDR1 and CDR2 from the germline V gene are SGHDT and YYEEEE. The CDR3: CASSLERTEAFF. In nucleotides, the CDR3 is TGTGCCAGCAGCTTGGAGAGAACTGAAGCTTTCTTT.

The V and J genes are TRBV4-2 and TRBJ2-3, with TRBD2 matching 13 bases. The germline V gene has CDR1 LGHNA and CDR2 YNFKEQ. Losses at the gene ends were 3 bases for V and 4 bases for J; bases not matched to a gene: 7. This CDR3 has 17 residues. This CDR3 reads CASSQAQTSGGADTQYF. The CDR3, as DNA: TGTGCCAGCAGCCAGGCCCAAACTAGCGGGGGGGCAGATACGCAGTATTTT.